These 23 T cell receptor beta chains originate from one sample sequenced in a study of regulatory T cells in long-lasting Graves disease. Arm-PCR with iRepertoire HTBI primers amplified the CDR3 regions for these TCR beta libraries. TCRdb redid the calling of the multiplex PCR reads with MiXCR, one entry per CDR3 protein. Among hundreds of thousands of distinct CDR3 sequences, 13% were seen once, and the ten largest hold over 7.5%. The time point is: newly diagnosed GD, antithyroid drugs for less than 3 months. RNA isolated from PBMCs was used to make the TCR library. The sample was also linked to a second study, of T cells in Graves' hyperthyroidism and ophthalmopathy.

This material consisted of peripheral blood mononuclear cells (PBMCs), taken at new diagnosis, from a patient treated with antithyroid drugs. The receptors here all came from a man aged 25-40 years with Graves disease.

This clonotype was counted many times. The J gene is TRBJ2-6, the V gene TRBV6-1; D is unclear. Germline V gene sequence: CDR1 MNHNS, CDR2 SASEGT. CDR3 length equals 15 residues. Between the trimmed V and J ends, which lost 6 bases and 1 base, there was a span of 10 bases. CDR3 protein: CASRPWESGANVLTF. DNA for the CDR3: TGTGCCAGCAGACCTTGGGAATCTGGGGCCAACGTCCTGACTTTC.

The chain carries TRBV30 and TRBJ2-1, with D tentatively TRBD2 (6 bases). There are 14 residues in the CDR3. The V end was cut by 0 bases, the J end by 4 bases, with 10 bases between. Germline V gives CDR1 GTSNPN, CDR2 SVGIG (reference sequence). As DNA, the CDR3 is TGTGCCTGGAGTGTCGAGACTAGATACAATGAGCAGTTCTTC. Protein product: CAWSVETRYNEQFF.

The chain links TRBV19 to TRBJ2-1; tentative D call: TRBD2 (6 bases). Germline assignment: CDR1 LNHDA and CDR2 SQIVND (reference sequence). The CDR3 runs to 14 residues. Trimming removed 6 bases from V and 2 bases from J, with 11 bases in between. The CDR3 bases are TGTGCCAGTAGGCCAGGCGGGACCTACAATGAGCAGTTCTTC. This translates into CASRPGGTYNEQFF.

Note on this clonotype: One end of the junction is discordant with germline, which a read error may explain. The chain links TRBV10-3 to TRBJ1-1; no clear D. The CDR3 runs to 12 residues. Looked up from germline, CDR1 is ENHRY and CDR2 is SYGVKD. This CDR3 reads CAISTVNTETFF. The CDR3 DNA reads as TGTGCCATCAGCACAGTGAACACTGAAACTTTCTTT.

The chain employs TRBV20-1 and TRBJ1-4; the match to TRBD1 covers 7 bases. The CDR3 is 15 residues long. Per germline, CDR1 DFQATT and CDR2 SNEGSKA (reference sequence). Germline trimming cut 1 base from V and 8 bases from J; bases unmatched to any gene: 10. The CDR3 bases are TGCAGTGCTAGAGGTTACAGGGGAGGTCACGAAAAACTGTTTTTT. This translates into CSARGYRGGHEKLFF.

This clonotype was counted ten times or more. The chain has TRBV3-1 and TRBJ2-2; D is undetermined. The CDR3 length is 15 residues. Germline V gene sequence: CDR1 LGHDT, CDR2 YNNKEL (reference sequence). Trimming took off 4 bases at V and 4 bases at J, with 13 bases between the two ends. CDR3 bases: TGTGCCAGCAGCCCCTCGGAGCGAGTCACCGGGGAGCTGTTTTTT. This codes for CASSPSERVTGELFF.

The chain recombines TRBV27 with TRBJ1-2, with a possible D match to TRBD1 (6 bases). Trimming removed 5 bases from V and 8 bases from J, with 15 bases in between. The CDR3 has 13 residues. Germline CDR1 is MNHEY and CDR2 is SMNVEV (reference sequence). For the CDR3, the DNA is TGTGCCAGCAGTCTTAACGGGGGCCGAGGCTACACCTTC. It translates to CASSLNGGRGYTF.

This clonotype showed up many times. As DNA, the CDR3 is TGTGCCAGCAGCCAAGGAGGCTACTACGAGCAGTACTTC. Its translation: CASSQGGYYEQYF. The V and J genes are TRBV12-3 or TRBV12-4 and TRBJ2-7; a possible D gene is TRBD2 (5 bases). This CDR3 region has 13 residues. V lost 6 bases and J lost 3, with 12 bases in between.

At least ten counts were recorded for this clonotype. The CDR3 nucleotides are TGTGCCAGCACCGCGCGACAGATCCTAGGAGAGACCCAGTACTTC. Its protein is CASTARQILGETQYF. The chain carries TRBV6-1 and TRBJ2-5, with a tentative D call TRBD1 (5 bases). The CDR3 covers 15 residues. V was clipped by 7 bases and J by 4 bases, with 19 bases between them. Per the germline V gene, CDR1 is MNHNS and CDR2 is SASEGT.

This clonotype was seen only a few times. The rearrangement links TRBV20-1 to TRBJ2-3; TRBD2 is a possible D gene (6 bases). The germline V gene encodes CDR1 DFQATT and CDR2 SNEGSKA (reference sequence). V lost 1 base, J lost 5 bases, and 19 bases lay in between. The CDR3 loop spans 16 amino acids. CDR3 DNA: TGCAGTGCTAGAGGTTTACTAGCAGAGGGGATAGATACGCAGTATTTT. As protein: CSARGLLAEGIDTQYF.

As concerns this clonotype: A read error may be the cause here, since a much bigger clone is one base away. The chain has TRBV11-2 and TRBJ2-1, with 9 bases lining up with TRBD2. The ends lost 1 base at V and 10 bases at J; junction bases unmatched: 11. Germline V lookup: CDR1 SGHAT, CDR2 FQNNGV. The CDR3 totals 16 residues. CDR3 sequence (DNA): TGTGCCAGCAGCTTAGCCCCTAGCGGGATTACCTACGAGCAGTTCTTC. Its translation: CASSLAPSGITYEQFF.

The table lists this clonotype with many counts. V gene TRBV19 combines with J gene TRBJ2-3, with a weak D call TRBD1 (6 bases). Germline CDR1 is LNHDA and CDR2 is SQIVND (reference sequence). CDR3 length equals 15 residues. V was pared by 5 bases and J by 1 base, with 13 bases between. The DNA for the CDR3 is TGTGCCAGTAGTCTTCGGGACATCGGCACAGATACGCAGTATTTT. Encoded protein: CASSLRDIGTDTQYF.

CDR3 loop: CSASRDRVLGSTGELFF. Written as DNA, the CDR3 is TGCAGTGCTAGTAGGGACAGGGTCCTAGGAAGCACCGGGGAGCTGTTTTTT. The chain joins TRBV20-1 to TRBJ2-2, with 9 bases identical to TRBD1. In germline, CDR1 is DFQATT, CDR2 SNEGSKA (reference sequence). This CDR3 has 17 amino acids. V lost 3 bases to trimming and J lost 4 bases; unmatched junction nucleotides: 12.

This clonotype was counted only a few times. The chain employs TRBV5-5 and TRBJ2-5; the D call may be TRBD1 or TRBD2 (7 bases each). Trimming removed 4 bases at V and 2 bases at J, with 24 bases between. The CDR3 length is 18 residues. In germline, CDR1 is SGHKS, CDR2 YYEKEE (reference sequence). The CDR3 region is CASSHGGATGRKQETQYF. CDR3 DNA: TGTGCCAGCAGCCATGGGGGGGCGACAGGGAGGAAACAAGAGACCCAGTACTTC.

This clonotype was seen a handful of times. The J gene is TRBJ1-1, the V gene TRBV5-1; D is unresolved. V lost 0 bases and J 4 bases, leaving 16 bases between the germline ends. The CDR3 is 16 residues long. CDR1 SGHRS and CDR2 YFSETQ come from the germline V gene. CDR3 bases: TGCGCCAGCAGCTTGGGGGAACTACTTTCCAGCACTGAAGCTTTCTTT. Its protein product is CASSLGELLSSTEAFF.

J is TRBJ2-7 and V is TRBV19; unclear D gene. Germline V CDR1 and CDR2: LNHDA, SQIVND (reference sequence). V was cut by 5 bases and J by 1 base, with 12 bases left in between. The CDR3 length is 14 residues. The CDR3 nucleotides read TGTGCCAGTAGTCGAGACATGTCTTCCTACGAGCAGTACTTC. Translated, it gives CASSRDMSSYEQYF.

This clonotype was observed many times. This chain uses TRBV18 with TRBJ1-2; D is undetermined. The CDR3 consists of 14 residues. The germline V gene encodes CDR1 KGHSH and CDR2 LQKENI. V lost 2 bases, J lost 0 bases, and 7 bases lay in between. This CDR3 reads CASSPRFTNYGYTF. CDR3 bases: TGTGCCAGCTCACCAAGGTTCACTAACTATGGCTACACCTTC.

Of note for this clonotype: A much larger clone differs by one base, so this may be a read error. Given the absence of the conserved phenylalanine or tryptophan at the CDR3 end, a read error is likely. V gene TRBV6-1 combines with J gene TRBJ2-1; 14 bases map to TRBD2. The length of the CDR3 is 19 residues. Germline trimming cut 6 bases from V and 1 base from J; bases unmatched to any gene: 11. Germline CDR1 and CDR2: MNHNS and SASEGT. CDR3 bases: TGTGCCAGCAGAAAACCGGGACTAGCGGGAGTGTGGTCCTACAATGAGCAGTTCTCC. Translated: CASRKPGLAGVWSYNEQFS.

The chain employs TRBV5-1 and TRBJ1-4; 11 nucleotides line up with TRBD1. CDR1 and CDR2 (germline): SGHRS, YFSETQ. Trimming cost V 0 bases and J 1 base; bases outside gene matches: 2. The CDR3 extends over 17 amino acids. The CDR3 bases are TGCGCCAGCAGCTTGGGGACAGGGGGCCGAACTAATGAAAAACTGTTTTTT. Its protein product is CASSLGTGGRTNEKLFF.

The chain carries TRBV27 and TRBJ2-1; possible D gene TRBD1, 6 bases. V was pared by 5 bases and J by 7 bases, with 15 bases between. CDR1 and CDR2 (germline): MNHEY, SMNVEV (reference sequence). The CDR3 loop spans 14 amino acids. CDR3: CASSPQGGGNEQFF. The CDR3, as DNA: TGTGCCAGCAGTCCACAGGGTGGGGGAAATGAGCAGTTCTTC.

This clonotype has ten or more counts. The V and J genes are TRBV27 and TRBJ2-3, with 11 bases that match TRBD2. The CDR3 is made up of 21 amino acids. Per the germline V gene, CDR1 is MNHEY and CDR2 is SMNVEV (reference sequence). Trimming cost V 3 bases and J 1 base; bases outside gene matches: 18. CDR3 residues: CASSLVHNFSGRADGTDTQYF. The CDR3 nucleotides read TGTGCCAGCAGTTTGGTTCACAACTTTAGCGGGAGGGCCGATGGCACAGATACGCAGTATTTT.

The chain has TRBV11-3 and TRBJ2-1; D not certain. The V gene's germline CDR1 is SGHNT and CDR2 YENEEA. The CDR3 spans 14 residues. The V and J ends lost 5 bases and 3 bases respectively, with 11 bases between them. This CDR3 reads CASSPGVVYNEQFF. The CDR3 DNA reads TGTGCCAGCAGCCCTGGGGTAGTCTACAATGAGCAGTTCTTC.

This clonotype was seen repeatedly, ten times or more. The rearrangement links TRBV2 to TRBJ2-7, with no clear D. Looked up from germline, CDR1 is SNHLY and CDR2 is FYNNEI. The germline V and J ends were trimmed by 7 bases and 0 bases, with 10 bases remaining between them. CDR3 length equals 13 residues. CDR3 sequence: CASTPSLSYEQYF. Here the CDR3 DNA reads TGTGCCAGCACTCCCTCTCTCTCCTACGAGCAGTACTTC.